This TCR beta chain is drawn from a study of OX40 agonist ivuxolimab in advanced cancers. Study at large: Enrollees could have had prior anti-PD-1, anti-PD-L1 or anti-CTLA-4 therapy, which more than 30% had received.

Germline values: CDR1 MDHEN, CDR2 SYDVKM. The CDR3 loop spans 12 amino acids. Trimming shortened V by 6 bases and J by 7 bases, and 12 bases separated the two germline ends. Clones were read by immunoSEQ multiplex PCR, and TCRdb kept only the in-frame ones, dropping some. Seen here are approximately 77,000 clones, 90% to 95% observed once, and the top ten hold about 0.32%. The V call is TRBV28, the J call TRBJ1-2; no reliable D call. The sequences come from CD4+ or CD8+ T cells sorted from blood, collected in a trial of the OX40 agonist ivuxolimab. The receptor comes from an adult with an advanced solid tumor such as melanoma, head and neck, liver or kidney cancer. The CDR3 protein is CASSLGDFGYTF. The CDR3 DNA reads as TGTGCCAGCAGCCTCGGTGATTTTGGCTACACCTTC.